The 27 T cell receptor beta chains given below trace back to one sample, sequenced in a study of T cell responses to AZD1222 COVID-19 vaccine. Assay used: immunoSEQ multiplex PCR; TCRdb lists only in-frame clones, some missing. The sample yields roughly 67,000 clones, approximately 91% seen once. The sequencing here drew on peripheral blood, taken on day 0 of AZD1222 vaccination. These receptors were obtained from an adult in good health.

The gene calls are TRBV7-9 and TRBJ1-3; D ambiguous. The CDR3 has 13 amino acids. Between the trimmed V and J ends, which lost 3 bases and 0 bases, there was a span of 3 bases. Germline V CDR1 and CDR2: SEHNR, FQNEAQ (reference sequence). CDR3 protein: CASSFNSGNTIYF. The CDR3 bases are TGTGCCAGCAGCTTCAACTCTGGAAACACCATATATTTT.

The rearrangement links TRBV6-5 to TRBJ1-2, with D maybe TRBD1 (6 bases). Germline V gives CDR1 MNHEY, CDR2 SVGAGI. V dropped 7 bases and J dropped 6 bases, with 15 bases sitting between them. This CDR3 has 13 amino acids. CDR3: CASTYAGADGYTF. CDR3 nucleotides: TGTGCCAGCACCTACGCGGGGGCCGATGGCTACACCTTC.

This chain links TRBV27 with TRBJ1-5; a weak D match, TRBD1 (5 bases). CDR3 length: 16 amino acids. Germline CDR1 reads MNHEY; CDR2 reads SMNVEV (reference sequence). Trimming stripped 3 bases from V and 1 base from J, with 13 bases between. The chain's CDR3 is CASSFGAGLSNQPQHF. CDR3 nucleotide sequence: TGTGCCAGCAGTTTTGGGGCAGGGTTGAGCAATCAGCCCCAGCATTTT.

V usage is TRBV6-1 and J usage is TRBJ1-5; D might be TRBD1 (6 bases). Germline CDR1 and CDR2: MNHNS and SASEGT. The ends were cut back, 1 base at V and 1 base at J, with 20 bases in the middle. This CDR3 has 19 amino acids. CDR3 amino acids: CASSEGAGEELWSNQPQHF. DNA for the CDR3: TGTGCCAGCAGTGAAGGGGCAGGGGAGGAACTATGGAGCAATCAGCCCCAGCATTTT.

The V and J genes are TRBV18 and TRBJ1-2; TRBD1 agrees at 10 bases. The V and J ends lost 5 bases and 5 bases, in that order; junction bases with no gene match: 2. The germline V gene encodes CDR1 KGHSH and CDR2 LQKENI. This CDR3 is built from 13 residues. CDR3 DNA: TGTGCCAGCTCATCGGGACAGGGGTATGGCTACACCTTC. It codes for CASSSGQGYGYTF.

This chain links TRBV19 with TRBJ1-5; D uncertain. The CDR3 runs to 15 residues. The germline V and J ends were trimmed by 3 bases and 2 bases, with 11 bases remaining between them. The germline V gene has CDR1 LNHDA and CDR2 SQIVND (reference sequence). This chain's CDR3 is CASSMVGQGNQPQHF. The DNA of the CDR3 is TGTGCCAGTAGTATGGTCGGGCAGGGCAATCAGCCCCAGCATTTT. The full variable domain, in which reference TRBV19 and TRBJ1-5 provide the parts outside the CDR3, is DGGITQSPKYLFRKEGQNVTLSCEQNLNHDAMYWYRQDPGQGLRLIYYSQIVNDFQKGDIAEGYSVSREKKESFPLTVTSAQKNPTAFYLCASSMVGQGNQPQHFGDGTRLSIL.

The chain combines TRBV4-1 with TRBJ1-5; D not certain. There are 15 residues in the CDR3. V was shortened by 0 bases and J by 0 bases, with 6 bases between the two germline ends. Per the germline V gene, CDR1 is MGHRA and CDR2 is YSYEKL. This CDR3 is CASSQDQSSNQPQHF. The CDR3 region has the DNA TGCGCCAGCAGCCAAGATCAGAGTAGCAATCAGCCCCAGCATTTT.

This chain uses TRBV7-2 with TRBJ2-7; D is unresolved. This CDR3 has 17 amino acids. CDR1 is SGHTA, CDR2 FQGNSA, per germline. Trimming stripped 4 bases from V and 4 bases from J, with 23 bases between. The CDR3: CASSSASPSAPPYEQYF. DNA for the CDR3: TGTGCCAGCAGCTCCGCGTCGCCCTCCGCCCCCCCGTACGAGCAGTACTTC.

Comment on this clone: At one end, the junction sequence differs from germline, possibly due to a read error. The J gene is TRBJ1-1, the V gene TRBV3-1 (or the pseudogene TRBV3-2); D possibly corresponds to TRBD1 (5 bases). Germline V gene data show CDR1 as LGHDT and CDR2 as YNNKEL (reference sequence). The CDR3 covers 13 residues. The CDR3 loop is CASSQYPPETVHF. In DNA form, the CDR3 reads TGTGCCAGCAGCCAATACCCCCCCGAGACAGTCCACTTT.

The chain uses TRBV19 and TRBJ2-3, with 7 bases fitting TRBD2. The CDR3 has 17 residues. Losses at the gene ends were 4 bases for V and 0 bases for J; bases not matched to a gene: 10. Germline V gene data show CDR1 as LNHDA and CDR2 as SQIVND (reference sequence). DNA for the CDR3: TGTGCCAGTAGTAACGGCGGGAGTTCCACTAGCACAGATACGCAGTATTTT. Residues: CASSNGGSSTSTDTQYF.

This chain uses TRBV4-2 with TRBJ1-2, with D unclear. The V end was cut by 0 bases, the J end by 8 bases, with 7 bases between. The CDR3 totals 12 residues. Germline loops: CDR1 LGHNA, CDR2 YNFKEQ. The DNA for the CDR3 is TGTGCCAGCAGCCAAGATAGTTCCGGCTACACCTTC. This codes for CASSQDSSGYTF.

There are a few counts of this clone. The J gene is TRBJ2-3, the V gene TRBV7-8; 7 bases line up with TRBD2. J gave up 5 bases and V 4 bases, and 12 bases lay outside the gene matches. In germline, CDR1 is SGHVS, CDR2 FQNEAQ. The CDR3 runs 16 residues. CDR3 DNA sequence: TGTGCCAGCAGCTCCCGCCGCGGACTAGTAAGAGATACGCAGTATTTT. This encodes CASSSRRGLVRDTQYF.

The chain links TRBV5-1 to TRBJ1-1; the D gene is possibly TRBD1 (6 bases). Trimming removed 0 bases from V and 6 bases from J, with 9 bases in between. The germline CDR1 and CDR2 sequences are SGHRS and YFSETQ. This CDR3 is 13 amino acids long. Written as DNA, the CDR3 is TGCGCCAGCAGCTTGGAGGGGGTAGCTGAAGCTTTCTTT. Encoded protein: CASSLEGVAEAFF.

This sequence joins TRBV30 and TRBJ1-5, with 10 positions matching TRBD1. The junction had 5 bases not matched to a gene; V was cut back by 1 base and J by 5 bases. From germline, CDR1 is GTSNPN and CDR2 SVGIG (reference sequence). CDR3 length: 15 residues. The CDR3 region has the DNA TGTGCCTGGAGTGCCGGGACAGGGGAGCATCAGCCCCAGCATTTT. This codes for CAWSAGTGEHQPQHF.

CDR3 in amino acids: CASSDSGLTPPQHF. As DNA, the CDR3 is TGTGCCAGCAGTGACTCAGGGCTGACCCCCCCCCAGCATTTT. This sequence joins TRBV6-4 and TRBJ1-5, with D unclear. V was shortened by 0 bases and J by 10 bases, with 13 bases between the two germline ends. CDR3 length equals 14 residues. Germline loops: CDR1 MRHNA, CDR2 SNTAGT.

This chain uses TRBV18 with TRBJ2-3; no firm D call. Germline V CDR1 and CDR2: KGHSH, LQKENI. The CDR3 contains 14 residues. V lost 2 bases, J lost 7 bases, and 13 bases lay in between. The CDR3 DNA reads TGTGCCAGCTCACCAGCCGGGCAGGCTAATACGCAGTATTTT. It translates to CASSPAGQANTQYF.

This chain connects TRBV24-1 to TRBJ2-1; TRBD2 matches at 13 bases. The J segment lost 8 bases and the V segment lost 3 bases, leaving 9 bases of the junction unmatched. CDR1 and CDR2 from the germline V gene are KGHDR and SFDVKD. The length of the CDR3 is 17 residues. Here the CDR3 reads CATSDVTGTSGMYEQFF. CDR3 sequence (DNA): TGTGCCACCAGTGATGTAACCGGGACTAGCGGGATGTATGAGCAGTTCTTC.

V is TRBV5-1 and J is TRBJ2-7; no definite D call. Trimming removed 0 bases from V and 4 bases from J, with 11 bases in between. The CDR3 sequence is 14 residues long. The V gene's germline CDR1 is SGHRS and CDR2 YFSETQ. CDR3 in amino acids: CASSLVSGPYEQYF. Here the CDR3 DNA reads TGCGCCAGCAGCTTGGTGTCGGGTCCGTACGAGCAGTACTTC.

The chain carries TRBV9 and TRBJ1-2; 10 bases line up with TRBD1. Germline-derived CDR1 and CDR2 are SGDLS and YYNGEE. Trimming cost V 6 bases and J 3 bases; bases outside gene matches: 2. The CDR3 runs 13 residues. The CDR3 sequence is CASTGQGDYGYTF. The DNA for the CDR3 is TGTGCCAGCACCGGACAGGGGGACTATGGCTACACCTTC. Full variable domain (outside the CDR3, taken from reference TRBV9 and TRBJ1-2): DSGVTQTPKHLITATGQRVTLRCSPRSGDLSVYWYQQSLDQGLQFLIQYYNGEERAKGNILERFSAQQFPDLHSELNLSSLELGDSALYFCASTGQGDYGYTFGSGTRLTVV.

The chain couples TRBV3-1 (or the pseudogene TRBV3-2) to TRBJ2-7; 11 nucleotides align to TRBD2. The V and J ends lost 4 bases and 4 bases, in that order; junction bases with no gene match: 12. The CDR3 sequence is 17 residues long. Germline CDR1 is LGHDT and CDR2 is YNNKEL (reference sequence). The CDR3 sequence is CASSPPPGTSGSYEQYF. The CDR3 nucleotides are TGTGCCAGCAGCCCCCCGCCAGGGACTAGCGGTTCTTACGAGCAGTACTTC.

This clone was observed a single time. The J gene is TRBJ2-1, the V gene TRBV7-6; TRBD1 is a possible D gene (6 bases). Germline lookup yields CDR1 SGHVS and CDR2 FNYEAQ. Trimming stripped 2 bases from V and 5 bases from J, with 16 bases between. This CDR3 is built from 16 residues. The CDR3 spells CASSLNTGRVNNEQFF. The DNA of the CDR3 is TGTGCCAGCAGCTTAAATACAGGGCGGGTCAACAATGAGCAGTTCTTC.

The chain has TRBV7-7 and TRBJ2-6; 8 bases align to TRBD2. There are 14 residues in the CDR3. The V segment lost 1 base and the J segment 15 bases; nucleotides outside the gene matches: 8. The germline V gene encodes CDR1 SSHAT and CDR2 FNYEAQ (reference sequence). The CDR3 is CASSLVAGGVGLTF. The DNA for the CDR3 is TGTGCCAGCAGCTTAGTTGCCGGGGGGGTAGGCCTGACTTTC. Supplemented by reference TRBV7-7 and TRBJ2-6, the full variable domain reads GAGVSQSPRYKVTKRGQDVTLRCDPISSHATLYWYQQALGQGPEFLTYFNYEAQPDKSGLPSDRFSAERPEGSISTLTIQRTEQRDSAMYRCASSLVAGGVGLTFGAGSRLTVL.

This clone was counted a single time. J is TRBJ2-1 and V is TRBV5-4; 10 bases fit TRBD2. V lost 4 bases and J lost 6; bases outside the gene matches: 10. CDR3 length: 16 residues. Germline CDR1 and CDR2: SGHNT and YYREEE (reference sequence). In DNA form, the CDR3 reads TGTGCCAGCAGCGGGCCCCAACTAGCGGGATCCAATGAGCAGTTCTTC. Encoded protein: CASSGPQLAGSNEQFF.

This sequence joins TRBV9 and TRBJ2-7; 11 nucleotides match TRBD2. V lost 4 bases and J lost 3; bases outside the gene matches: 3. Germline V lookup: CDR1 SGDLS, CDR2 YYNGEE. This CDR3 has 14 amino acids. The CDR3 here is CASSFGLAGYEQYF. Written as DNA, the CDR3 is TGTGCCAGCAGCTTCGGACTAGCGGGCTACGAGCAGTACTTC.

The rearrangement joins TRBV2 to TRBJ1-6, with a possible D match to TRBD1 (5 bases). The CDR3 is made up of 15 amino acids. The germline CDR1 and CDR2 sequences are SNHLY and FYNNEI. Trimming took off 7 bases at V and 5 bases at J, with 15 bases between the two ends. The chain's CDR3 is CASIPQGTNNSPLHF. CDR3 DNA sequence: TGTGCCAGCATTCCTCAGGGTACTAATAATTCACCCCTCCACTTT.

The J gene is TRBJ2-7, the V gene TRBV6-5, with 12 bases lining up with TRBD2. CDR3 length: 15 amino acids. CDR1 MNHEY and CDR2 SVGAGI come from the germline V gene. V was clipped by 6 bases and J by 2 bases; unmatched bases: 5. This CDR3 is CASRKLAGGAYEQYF. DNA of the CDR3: TGTGCCAGCAGAAAACTAGCGGGAGGAGCCTACGAGCAGTACTTC.

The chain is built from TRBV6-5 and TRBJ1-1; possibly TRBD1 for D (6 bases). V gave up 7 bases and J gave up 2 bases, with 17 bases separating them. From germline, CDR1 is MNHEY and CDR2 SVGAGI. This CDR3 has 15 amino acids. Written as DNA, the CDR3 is TGTGCCAGCACCACCCTGGGGGCCATAAACACTGAAGCTTTCTTT. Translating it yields CASTTLGAINTEAFF.